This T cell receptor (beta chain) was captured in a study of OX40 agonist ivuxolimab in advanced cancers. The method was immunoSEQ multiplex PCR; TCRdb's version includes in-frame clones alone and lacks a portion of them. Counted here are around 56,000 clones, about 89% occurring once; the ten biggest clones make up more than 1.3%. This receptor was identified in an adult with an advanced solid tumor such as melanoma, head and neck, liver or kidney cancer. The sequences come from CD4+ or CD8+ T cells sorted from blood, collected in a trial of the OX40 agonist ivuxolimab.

The CDR3 loop is CASAGGGSGYEQYF. CDR3 nucleotide sequence: TGTGCCAGCGCAGGTGGGGGATCGGGCTACGAGCAGTACTTC. The chain has TRBV28 and TRBJ2-7; D possibly uses TRBD1 or TRBD2 (5 bases each). The CDR3 consists of 14 residues. Trimming stripped 8 bases from V and 3 bases from J, with 17 bases between. CDR1 and CDR2 (germline): MDHEN, SYDVKM.